The 8 T cell receptor beta chains listed next were all sequenced from one sample in a study of STAT5B mutations in CD4+ large granular lymphocyte leukemia. This table comes from immunoSEQ multiplex PCR, and its TCRdb copy is limited to in-frame clones, with some not included. The data contain under 40,000 clones, around two thirds of them singletons. The sequencing input was CD4+ T cells from blood buffy coats. All receptors come from a human donor in good health.

The V call is TRBV2, the J call TRBJ2-7; D gene ambiguous. V lost 6 bases, J lost 4 bases, and 7 bases lay in between. CDR1 SNHLY and CDR2 FYNNEI come from the germline V gene. The CDR3 has 11 residues. CDR3 residues: CASRASYEQYF. The CDR3 region has the DNA TGTGCCAGCAGGGCGAGTTACGAGCAGTACTTC.

In nucleotides, the CDR3 is TGTGCCAGCAGCTTAGGGGTGGTTTATAGAGATACGCAGTATTTT. It yields the protein CASSLGVVYRDTQYF. This rearrangement joins TRBV7-8 to TRBJ2-3, with D unresolved. Germline V gives CDR1 SGHVS, CDR2 FQNEAQ. The CDR3 runs 15 residues. The V and J ends lost 1 base and 5 bases respectively, with 13 bases between them. Based on the CDR3 plus reference TRBV7-8 and TRBJ2-3, the full variable domain is GAGVSQSPRYKVAKRGQDVALRCDPISGHVSLFWYQQALGQGPEFLTYFQNEAQLDKSGLPSDRFFAERPEGSVSTLKIQRTQQEDSAVYLCASSLGVVYRDTQYFGPGTRLTVL.

The rearrangement joins TRBV6-5 to TRBJ1-5; TRBD1 aligns across 8 bases. This CDR3 contains 15 residues. Germline loops: CDR1 MNHEY, CDR2 SVGAGI. After removal of 2 bases from V and 3 bases from J, the junction contained 3 bases not matched to a gene. For the CDR3, the DNA is TGTGCCAGCAGTTACGGGACAGGCACCAATCAGCCCCAGCATTTT. Translation gives CASSYGTGTNQPQHF.

V usage is TRBV9 and J usage is TRBJ2-3, with a weak D call TRBD1 (5 bases). This CDR3 spans 13 amino acids. CDR1 is SGDLS, CDR2 YYNGEE, per germline. The germline V and J ends were trimmed by 3 bases and 4 bases, with 9 bases remaining between them. The CDR3 sequence is CASSGQGSDTQYF. CDR3 nucleotides: TGTGCCAGCAGCGGTCAGGGCTCAGATACGCAGTATTTT.

The rearrangement uses TRBV5-8 and TRBJ1-5; D possibly corresponds to TRBD1 (6 bases). CDR3 length: 17 amino acids. Germline V gives CDR1 SGHTS, CDR2 YDEGEE. With 5 bases removed from V and 0 bases from J, the gap between germline ends came to 18 bases. The chain's CDR3 is CASSTGTLSISNQPQHF. The CDR3 DNA reads as TGTGCCAGCAGTACCGGGACACTTTCGATTAGCAATCAGCCCCAGCATTTT.

V and J are TRBV28 and TRBJ2-3; TRBD2 might be the D (5 bases). Germline V gene lookup returns CDR1 MDHEN and CDR2 SYDVKM. The V end was cut by 4 bases, the J end by 5 bases, with 10 bases between. This CDR3 has 13 amino acids. CDR3 residues: CASSSRVGDTQYF. The CDR3 coding sequence is TGTGCCAGCAGTTCGCGGGTGGGAGATACGCAGTATTTT.

V usage is TRBV5-1 and J usage is TRBJ1-2; a possible D gene is TRBD1 (5 bases). The V end lost 0 bases, the J end lost 5 bases, and 11 bases lay between the germline ends. The CDR3 covers 14 residues. CDR1 and CDR2 (germline): SGHRS, YFSETQ. The DNA for the CDR3 is TGCGCCAGCAGCTTGGCGGGGGAGGGGTATGGCTACACCTTC. It encodes CASSLAGEGYGYTF.

The chain recombines TRBV6-5 with TRBJ1-4, with D maybe TRBD1 (6 bases). The CDR3 has 16 amino acids. V lost 0 bases, J lost 7 bases, and 15 bases lay in between. Germline V gene lookup returns CDR1 MNHEY and CDR2 SVGAGI. CDR3 DNA sequence: TGTGCCAGCAGTTACTCAGGGGGGCAGGGGAGTGAAAAACTGTTTTTT. It yields the protein CASSYSGGQGSEKLFF.